The 30 T cell receptor beta chains given below trace back to one sample, sequenced in a study of Ad26.COV2.S vaccination and SARS-CoV-2 variants. As to treatment: about 20 received Ad26.COV2.S at low or high dose, single or two shots; several received placebo; per-sample allocation not given. Following the first vaccine or placebo injection, samples were taken on day 63. Produced via immunoSEQ multiplex PCR; TCRdb's table is partial and in-frame only. This sample yields about 330,000 clones, of which roughly 90% are seen a single time; 5.5% belongs to the top ten. This sample comprised peripheral blood, obtained in a trial of Ad26.COV2.S vaccine versus placebo. The receptors come from a person aged 18-60 years who received the Ad26.COV2.S COVID-19 vaccine or a placebo.

CDR3 sequence: CASNPQRSSYNEQFF. The CDR3 DNA follows: TGTGCCAGCAACCCCCAGCGCAGCTCCTACAATGAGCAGTTCTTC. V usage is TRBV7-8 and J usage is TRBJ2-1; no clear D. The germline V and J ends were trimmed by 7 bases and 0 bases, with 13 bases remaining between them. There are 15 residues in the CDR3. Per germline, CDR1 SGHVS and CDR2 FQNEAQ.

The CDR3 sequence is CASSFKLAGSYEQYF. CDR3 bases: TGCGCCAGCAGCTTCAAGCTAGCGGGGTCATACGAGCAGTACTTC. V usage is TRBV4-3 and J usage is TRBJ2-7; 9 nucleotides agree with TRBD2. Germline CDR1 reads LGHNA; CDR2 reads YSLEER. This CDR3 comprises 15 residues. The J segment lost 4 bases and the V segment lost 5 bases, leaving 9 bases of the junction unmatched.

The table lists this clone with a count of one. V is TRBV6-5 and J is TRBJ1-1, with D unresolved. The V end lost 6 bases, the J end lost 1 base, and 12 bases lay between the germline ends. This CDR3 spans 14 amino acids. Germline assignment: CDR1 MNHEY and CDR2 SVGAGI. In DNA form, the CDR3 reads TGTGCCAGCAGCCCATTGGCCGGGAACACTGAAGCTTTCTTT. Amino acid sequence: CASSPLAGNTEAFF.

This chain links TRBV9 with TRBJ1-4; a possible D gene is TRBD1 (6 bases). CDR1 and CDR2 from the germline V gene are SGDLS and YYNGEE. The V and J ends lost 2 bases and 0 bases respectively, with 11 bases between them. The CDR3 sequence is 16 residues long. This chain's CDR3 is CASSVTGRATNEKLFF. CDR3 bases: TGTGCCAGCAGCGTGACAGGCCGGGCAACTAATGAAAAACTGTTTTTT.

The CDR3 protein is CASSERREQFF. The CDR3 DNA reads as TGCGCCAGCAGTGAGCGGAGAGAGCAGTTCTTC. This chain connects TRBV10-1 to TRBJ2-1; D is undetermined. The CDR3 is 11 amino acids. Germline V gene lookup returns CDR1 WNHNN and CDR2 SYGVQD (reference sequence). The V gene lost 2 bases and the J gene lost 10 bases, with 6 bases spanning the gap.

This clone was seen just once. Other nucleotide sequences in the sample specify the same CDR3. V gene TRBV6-2 or TRBV6-3 combines with J gene TRBJ2-5; the D is unclear. CDR3 length: 14 amino acids. The V gene's germline CDR1 is MNHEY and CDR2 SVGEGT. V lost 2 bases, J lost 5 bases, and 12 bases lay in between. CDR3 in DNA: TGTGCCAGCAGTTACCCAAGACTGGGGGAGACCCAGTACTTC. The encoded protein is CASSYPRLGETQYF.

The chain joins TRBV30 to TRBJ1-6, with D possibly matching TRBD1 (5 bases). The CDR3 spans 12 residues. V was cut by 5 bases and J by 6 bases, with 8 bases left in between. Germline CDR1 is GTSNPN and CDR2 is SVGIG (reference sequence). Written as DNA, the CDR3 is TGTGCCTGGGGGGACTTTAATTCACCCCTCCACTTT. This gives the protein CAWGDFNSPLHF.

This chain links TRBV30 with TRBJ1-6; possible D gene TRBD1, 6 bases. V lost 5 bases to trimming and J lost 7 bases, with 9 bases between them. Germline V gene lookup returns CDR1 GTSNPN and CDR2 SVGIG (reference sequence). This CDR3 is built from 12 residues. This CDR3 reads CAWVQGNSPLHF. CDR3 DNA: TGTGCCTGGGTACAGGGAAATTCACCCCTCCACTTT.

The chain has TRBV10-3 and TRBJ2-2; 8 positions match TRBD1. Germline CDR1 ENHRY, CDR2 SYGVKD. Losses at the gene ends were 6 bases for V and 2 bases for J; bases not matched to a gene: 5. The CDR3 extends over 15 amino acids. In DNA, the CDR3 is TGTGCCATCAGGATGGACAGGGCTAACACCGGGGAGCTGTTTTTT. Protein: CAIRMDRANTGELFF.

J is TRBJ1-1 and V is TRBV7-6, with D unclear. The CDR3 has 13 amino acids. V was cut by 1 base and J by 4 bases, with 7 bases left in between. Germline V CDR1 and CDR2: SGHVS, FNYEAQ. In DNA, the CDR3 is TGTGCCAGCAGCTTAGGGGAATTCACTGAAGCTTTCTTT. It is translated as CASSLGEFTEAFF.

This clone has only a few counts. Here the CDR3 DNA reads TGTGCCAGTAGACGTGGACTGAACACTGAAGCTTTCTTT. The encoded protein is CASRRGLNTEAFF. The rearrangement joins TRBV19 to TRBJ1-1, with unresolved D. Trimming left V 6 bases short and J 0 bases short, with 8 bases between. This CDR3 contains 13 residues. Germline lookup yields CDR1 LNHDA and CDR2 SQIVND (reference sequence).

This chain links TRBV6-5 with TRBJ2-5; 10 bases match TRBD2. V lost 3 bases to trimming and J lost 4 bases; unmatched junction nucleotides: 5. This CDR3 has 15 amino acids. Germline assignment: CDR1 MNHEY and CDR2 SVGAGI. The CDR3 region is CASSYWLAGVETQYF. CDR3 in DNA: TGTGCCAGCAGTTATTGGCTAGCGGGAGTAGAGACCCAGTACTTC.

V gene TRBV15 combines with J gene TRBJ2-3; 10 bases match TRBD1. The CDR3 extends over 21 amino acids. V lost 3 bases, J lost 3 bases, and 21 bases stayed unmatched. In germline, CDR1 is LNHNV, CDR2 YYDKDF (reference sequence). CDR3 loop: CATSSRPGQGSRHEITDTQYF. The CDR3 coding sequence is TGTGCCACCAGCAGTCGTCCGGGACAGGGGTCCCGACATGAAATTACAGATACGCAGTATTTT.

The genes are TRBV30 and TRBJ2-7; no firm D call. CDR3 length: 13 amino acids. CDR1 GTSNPN and CDR2 SVGIG come from the germline V gene (reference sequence). V lost 5 bases to trimming and J lost 6 bases, with 17 bases between them. In nucleotides, the CDR3 is TGTGCCTGGGGACGTCCCGGGCCCTCCGAGCAGTACGTC. Translating gives CAWGRPGPSEQYV.

The V call is TRBV30, the J call TRBJ2-3; D unclear. The ends were cut back, 0 bases at V and 5 bases at J, with 15 bases in the middle. Per germline, CDR1 GTSNPN and CDR2 SVGIG (reference sequence). The CDR3 sequence is 15 residues long. CDR3 in amino acids: CAWSVGPTSEDTQYF. The CDR3 DNA is TGTGCCTGGAGTGTAGGCCCGACTTCGGAAGATACGCAGTATTTT.

This clone has a single count. The chain recombines TRBV6-5 with TRBJ2-4, with 9 bases that match TRBD1. The V and J ends lost 6 bases and 9 bases, in that order; junction bases with no gene match: 6. The CDR3 length is 13 residues. Per germline, CDR1 MNHEY and CDR2 SVGAGI. The CDR3 bases are TGTGCCAGCAGGACAGGGGGGTTTGGCATTCAGTACTTC. Protein: CASRTGGFGIQYF.

The J gene is TRBJ1-2, the V gene TRBV5-6, with a possible D match to TRBD1 (6 bases). V was trimmed by 7 bases and J by 4 bases, leaving 17 bases between them. The CDR3 is made up of 14 amino acids. Germline CDR1 SGHDT, CDR2 YYEEEE. The CDR3: CASHVGALGYGYTF. As DNA, the CDR3 is TGTGCCAGCCACGTGGGGGCCCTCGGCTATGGCTACACCTTC.

The CDR3 DNA reads TGTGCCAGCAGTTTATACGGGTCCGGGGAGCTGTTTTTT. Protein sequence: CASSLYGSGELFF. This rearrangement joins TRBV27 to TRBJ2-2, with no clear D. V lost 1 base and J lost 6, with 6 bases in between. This CDR3 spans 13 amino acids. The germline CDR1 and CDR2 sequences are MNHEY and SMNVEV (reference sequence).

The chain combines TRBV28 with TRBJ1-2; D is possibly TRBD1 (6 bases). This CDR3 comprises 19 residues. Trimming removed 8 bases at V and 2 bases at J, with 30 bases between. CDR1 is MDHEN and CDR2 is SYDVKM in the germline V gene. The CDR3 DNA follows: TGTGCCAGCTTAGTCACGTTGGGGGACACCAATTCGCGGAACTATGGCTACACCTTC. This translates into CASLVTLGDTNSRNYGYTF.

V gene TRBV2 combines with J gene TRBJ1-6; 7 positions match TRBD1. The CDR3 is made up of 16 amino acids. The germline CDR1 and CDR2 sequences are SNHLY and FYNNEI. V gave up 6 bases and J gave up 13 bases; unmatched junction bases: 18. The CDR3 DNA reads TGTGCCAGCAGAGCTTGGGACAGCGTGAGGGGTATGCCCCTCCACTTT. This codes for CASRAWDSVRGMPLHF.

This chain uses TRBV4-1 with TRBJ2-3; 15 bases fit TRBD2. Germline V gene lookup returns CDR1 MGHRA and CDR2 YSYEKL. The trim removed 5 bases at V and 9 bases at J, leaving 12 bases unmatched. CDR3 length: 17 amino acids. CDR3 region: CASSDRTSGGGTGTQYF. DNA of the CDR3: TGCGCCAGCAGCGATCGGACTAGCGGGGGGGGCACCGGGACGCAGTATTTT.

A remark on this clone: Other DNA variants within this sample encode the same CDR3. The chain combines TRBV19 with TRBJ1-1, with D tentatively TRBD1 (5 bases). Germline loops: CDR1 LNHDA, CDR2 SQIVND (reference sequence). The V and J ends lost 2 bases and 5 bases respectively, with 9 bases between them. The CDR3 covers 13 residues. In DNA form, the CDR3 reads TGTGCCAGTAGTATACAGGGCGGGACTGAAGCTTTCTTT. Protein sequence: CASSIQGGTEAFF.

The rearrangement uses TRBV6-5 and TRBJ2-1; 9 positions match TRBD2. J lost 7 bases, V lost 10 bases, and 14 bases had no gene match. Germline CDR1 is MNHEY and CDR2 is SVGAGI. CDR3 length: 15 amino acids. The CDR3 spells CATRKGGGALNEQFF. The CDR3 coding sequence is TGTGCCACAAGGAAAGGCGGGGGGGCCTTAAATGAGCAGTTCTTC.

CDR3 nucleotides: TGTGCCAGCGCTCGAGGGCGCCTGAACACTGAAGCTTTCTTT. Residues: CASARGRLNTEAFF. The gene calls are TRBV6-5 and TRBJ1-1; no clear D. The CDR3 contains 14 residues. V shed 8 bases and J shed 0 bases, with 13 bases lying between them. CDR1 MNHEY and CDR2 SVGAGI come from the germline V gene.

The chain combines TRBV28 with TRBJ1-3; no firm D call. The CDR3 consists of 12 residues. Trimming left V 6 bases short and J 2 bases short, with 5 bases between. The germline gives CDR1 MDHEN, CDR2 SYDVKM. The CDR3 DNA reads as TGTGCCAGCAGCCCACCTGGAAACACCATATATTTT. It is translated as CASSPPGNTIYF.

The sample holds a few counts of this clone. The rearrangement joins TRBV4-1 to TRBJ1-2, with no clear D. This CDR3 has 13 amino acids. The germline V gene has CDR1 MGHRA and CDR2 YSYEKL. The V and J ends lost 1 base and 5 bases respectively, with 8 bases between them. The CDR3 sequence is CASSQGEAYGYTF. CDR3 sequence (DNA): TGCGCCAGCAGCCAAGGCGAAGCTTATGGCTACACCTTC.

The V and J genes are TRBV9 and TRBJ2-5; no reliable D call. This CDR3 spans 14 amino acids. V shed 0 bases and J shed 0 bases, with 6 bases lying between them. The V gene's germline CDR1 is SGDLS and CDR2 YYNGEE. The CDR3 sequence is CASSVGRNQETQYF. The CDR3 DNA is TGTGCCAGCAGCGTAGGACGGAACCAAGAGACCCAGTACTTC.

This chain uses TRBV7-2 with TRBJ2-7, with 7 positions matching TRBD1. The CDR3 contains 15 residues. The V and J ends lost 7 bases and 5 bases, in that order; junction bases with no gene match: 14. Germline V lookup: CDR1 SGHTA, CDR2 FQGNSA. CDR3 nucleotides: TGTGCCAGCACCCTCAGACAGGGTGGGTTGAACGAGCAGTACTTC. This translates into CASTLRQGGLNEQYF.

This clone was seen once. The CDR3 sequence is CASSQEVTMNTQYF. The CDR3 DNA is TGCGCCAGCAGCCAAGAGGTGACCATGAATACGCAGTATTTT. The rearrangement links TRBV4-3 to TRBJ2-3; D gene ambiguous. The germline V gene has CDR1 LGHNA and CDR2 YSLEER. This CDR3 has 14 residues. V shed 0 bases and J shed 7 bases, with 11 bases lying between them.

This clone appeared once. The rearrangement links TRBV5-1 to TRBJ2-2; D is possibly TRBD1 (5 bases). This CDR3 region has 16 residues. Trimming shortened V by 2 bases and J by 0 bases, and 11 bases separated the two germline ends. CDR1 is SGHRS and CDR2 is YFSETQ in the germline V gene. In nucleotides, the CDR3 is TGCGCCAGCAGCTTAGGGGATTCTGCGAACACCGGGGAGCTGTTTTTT. Amino acid sequence: CASSLGDSANTGELFF. Full variable domain (remainder filled in from reference TRBV5-1 and TRBJ2-2): KAGVTQTPRYLIKTRGQQVTLSCSPISGHRSVSWYQQTPGQGLQFLFEYFSETQRNKGNFPGRFSGRQFSNSRSEMNVSTLELGDSALYLCASSLGDSANTGELFFGEGSRLTVL.